A selection of T cell receptor beta chains follows, all from one sample in a study of CD8+ T cells in alopecia areata. The table came from immunoSEQ multiplex PCR; TCRdb's copy has only in-frame clones and leaves some out. The table includes 150,000 to 200,000 clones, 55% detected once. The material sequenced was CD4+ T cells sorted from blood. The receptors here all came from a human donor in good health. Each CDR3 is given without its conserved first and last residue. The D gene is left open where the match is weak.

j_call v_call d_call cdr3_aa
TRBJ2-7 TRBV10-3 - ALPPSSYEQY
TRBJ2-3 TRBV29-1 - SVFYPVTDTQY
TRBJ1-4 TRBV11-2 - ASSLRPMGARRGVDLF
TRBJ2-7 TRBV7-8 - ASSLRGQGYEQY
TRBJ2-1 TRBV14 - ASSLGRTNEQF
TRBJ2-2 TRBV30 TRBD2 ACPASGRVGELF
TRBJ2-1 TRBV29-1 - SVPSLEGEQF
TRBJ2-7 TRBV14 - ASSHYYEQY
TRBJ2-1 TRBV30 TRBD2 AWATSGSIYEQF
TRBJ2-3 TRBV30 TRBD2 AWSRTSGRGDTQY
TRBJ2-2 TRBV5-6 - ASSLLRGQYTGELF
TRBJ1-5 TRBV30 - AWSVRGRDNQPQH
TRBJ2-2 TRBV29-1 - SVGIRGNTGELF
TRBJ2-1 TRBV7-2 TRBD2 ASSLAGTSGGLSKL
TRBJ1-1 TRBV29-1 TRBD1 SVRPGQPNTEAF
TRBJ2-5 TRBV25-1 - ASSESLPLRTQY
TRBJ1-4 TRBV29-1 - SAAGPNEKLF
TRBJ2-7 TRBV30 - AWNGGHLTAYEQY
TRBJ2-1 TRBV10-3 - AISEGGEQF
TRBJ2-5 TRBV4-2 - ASSQPSDIPTQY
TRBJ2-1 TRBV5-1 - ASKIFDEQF
TRBJ1-5 TRBV2 - ASSVTQGNQPQH